The 19 T cell receptor beta chains listed next were all sequenced from one sample in a study of shared clonotypes between healthy human individuals. Sequencing used immunoSEQ multiplex PCR; TCRdb keeps in-frame clones, though not all of them. The table records about a million clones, 76% of them present only once. Sample: memory CD4+ T cells sorted from blood. Subset noted: CD45RA-negative fraction. All receptors come from a man aged 18-30 years in good health.

V and J are TRBV6-6 and TRBJ1-2; D perhaps matches TRBD1 (5 bases). V lost 2 bases and J 0 bases, leaving 7 bases between the germline ends. This CDR3 has 14 amino acids. Germline V lookup: CDR1 MNHNY, CDR2 SVGAGI (reference sequence). The chain's CDR3 is CASSYQGPNYGYTF. CDR3 in DNA: TGTGCCAGCAGTTACCAGGGCCCTAACTATGGCTACACCTTC.

V is TRBV28 and J is TRBJ1-5; TRBD1 aligns across 7 bases. The germline gives CDR1 MDHEN, CDR2 SYDVKM. Trimming removed 6 bases from V and 7 bases from J; junction bases left unmatched: 9. The CDR3 extends over 14 amino acids. The CDR3 sequence is CASSHDRVGQPQHF. The CDR3 DNA reads as TGTGCCAGCAGCCACGACAGGGTTGGACAGCCCCAGCATTTT.

The chain joins TRBV11-2 to TRBJ2-7; 7 bases fit TRBD2. Germline-derived CDR1 and CDR2 are SGHAT and FQNNGV. The V segment lost 4 bases and the J segment 0 bases; nucleotides outside the gene matches: 6. The CDR3 is made up of 15 amino acids. The DNA for the CDR3 is TGTGCCAGCAGCTCGTCTAGCGGCAGCTCCTACGAGCAGTACTTC. Its protein product is CASSSSSGSSYEQYF.

This clone was counted a single time. The rearrangement joins TRBV6-1 to TRBJ1-1; 8 bases match TRBD1. V was clipped by 4 bases and J by 4 bases; unmatched bases: 8. CDR3 length: 15 amino acids. The germline V gene encodes CDR1 MNHNS and CDR2 SASEGT. For the CDR3, the DNA is TGTGCCAGCAGTGCGGCAGGGGGCCGCGTCACTGAAGCTTTCTTT. Translating gives CASSAAGGRVTEAFF.

This clone was detected once. The gene calls are TRBV19 and TRBJ2-7; 10 bases match TRBD1. Germline V gene sequence: CDR1 LNHDA, CDR2 SQIVND (reference sequence). The CDR3 spans 15 residues. Unmatched junction bases numbered 5, after V lost 3 bases and J lost 3 bases. The CDR3, as DNA: TGTGCCAGTAGTATGAAGGGGACAGGGGACTACGAGCAGTACTTC. Translation: CASSMKGTGDYEQYF.

The chain is built from TRBV5-1 and TRBJ2-2, with 7 bases matching TRBD1. Germline values: CDR1 SGHRS, CDR2 YFSETQ. The CDR3 covers 14 residues. Unmatched junction bases numbered 5, after V lost 4 bases and J lost 5 bases. The DNA of the CDR3 is TGCGCCAGCAGCCCGACAGGGAAAACCGGGGAGCTGTTTTTT. Protein: CASSPTGKTGELFF.

The CDR3 reads CAWSGGVDEKLFF. CDR3 nucleotides: TGTGCCTGGAGTGGAGGGGTGGATGAAAAACTGTTTTTT. The chain uses TRBV30 and TRBJ1-4; possible D gene TRBD1, 5 bases. Germline V CDR1 and CDR2: GTSNPN, SVGIG (reference sequence). CDR3 length equals 13 residues. Trimming took off 1 base at V and 6 bases at J, with 9 bases between the two ends.

Worth noting for this clone: Other nucleotide sequences in the sample specify the same CDR3. The chain links TRBV20-1 to TRBJ2-5; the D gene is possibly TRBD1 (6 bases). Trimming pared 3 bases from V and 5 bases from J, leaving 7 bases between. This CDR3 is 11 amino acids long. CDR1 and CDR2 (germline): DFQATT, SNEGSKA (reference sequence). The CDR3 bases are TGCAGTGCTAGTCAGGGGGAGACCCAGTACTTC. Amino acid sequence: CSASQGETQYF.

The CDR3 DNA reads as TGTGCCTGGAGTGGGGACAGGATAAACACCATATATTTT. Its translation is CAWSGDRINTIYF. This sequence joins TRBV30 and TRBJ1-3, with 8 nucleotides matching TRBD1. Trimming removed 1 base from V and 6 bases from J; junction bases left unmatched: 2. This CDR3 has 13 amino acids. In germline, CDR1 is GTSNPN, CDR2 SVGIG (reference sequence).

This sequence joins TRBV4-1 and TRBJ1-5; TRBD1 is a possible D gene (5 bases). The germline V gene has CDR1 MGHRA and CDR2 YSYEKL. The CDR3 covers 13 residues. V lost 0 bases to trimming and J lost 6 bases, with 6 bases between them. CDR3 coding DNA: TGCGCCAGCAGCCAAGAGGGGGGTCAGCCCCAGCATTTT. It is translated as CASSQEGGQPQHF.

About this clone itself: This may arise from a read error, as a much more abundant clone is one base away. The V gene is TRBV5-1, the J gene TRBJ1-1; D is unclear. Germline V gives CDR1 SGHRS, CDR2 YFSETQ. There are 13 residues in the CDR3. This chain's CDR3 is CVSSLWGNTEAFF. In DNA, the CDR3 is TGCGTCAGCAGCTTGTGGGGGAACACTGAAGCTTTCTTT.

The table lists this clone with many counts. This chain connects TRBV10-3 to TRBJ2-1, with 10 positions matching TRBD1. The CDR3 spans 15 residues. Germline V gene data show CDR1 as ENHRY and CDR2 as SYGVKD. After removal of 10 bases from V and 9 bases from J, the junction contained 15 bases not matched to a gene. Written as DNA, the CDR3 is TGTGCCACCCGACCGGGACAGGGGTGGGTACGTGAGCAGTTCTTC. Amino acids: CATRPGQGWVREQFF.

This clone was counted at least ten times. This sample includes further DNA sequences coding for the same CDR3. The rearrangement joins TRBV25-1 to TRBJ2-7, with 10 nucleotides matching TRBD2. CDR3 length: 15 residues. The V segment lost 1 base and the J segment 4 bases; nucleotides outside the gene matches: 4. In germline, CDR1 is MGHDK, CDR2 SYGVNS. DNA of the CDR3: TGTGCCAGCAGTGAATCCCTAGCGGGAGTGTACGAGCAGTACTTC. It encodes CASSESLAGVYEQYF.

This chain links TRBV6-5 with TRBJ2-7; 12 bases line up with TRBD2. The CDR3 sequence is 15 residues long. After removal of 0 bases from V and 5 bases from J, the junction contained 2 bases not matched to a gene. CDR1 and CDR2 from the germline V gene are MNHEY and SVGAGI. CDR3 bases: TGTGCCAGCAGTTACTCGACTAGCGGGAGAGACGAGCAGTACTTC. This gives the protein CASSYSTSGRDEQYF.

The V call is TRBV5-1, the J call TRBJ2-3, with a possible D match to TRBD2 (5 bases). This CDR3 contains 16 residues. V lost 4 bases to trimming and J lost 0 bases, with 15 bases between them. Germline V gene data show CDR1 as SGHRS and CDR2 as YFSETQ. The CDR3 protein is CASSPRGNPSTDTQYF. The CDR3 bases are TGCGCCAGCAGCCCACGAGGGAACCCAAGCACAGATACGCAGTATTTT. Full variable domain (remainder filled in from reference TRBV5-1 and TRBJ2-3): KAGVTQTPRYLIKTRGQQVTLSCSPISGHRSVSWYQQTPGQGLQFLFEYFSETQRNKGNFPGRFSGRQFSNSRSEMNVSTLELGDSALYLCASSPRGNPSTDTQYFGPGTRLTVL.

CDR3 loop: CAWSVPGGPLHF. DNA for the CDR3: TGTGCCTGGAGTGTACCCGGGGGACCCCTCCACTTT. The chain joins TRBV30 to TRBJ1-6, with a possible D match to TRBD1 (5 bases). CDR3 length: 12 amino acids. CDR1 and CDR2 from the germline V gene are GTSNPN and SVGIG (reference sequence). V was shortened by 0 bases and J by 12 bases, with 9 bases between the two germline ends.

This clone has just a few counts. This chain joins TRBV4-1 and TRBJ2-1, with TRBD2 identical over 13 bases. Germline loops: CDR1 MGHRA, CDR2 YSYEKL. The CDR3 loop spans 18 amino acids. V trimming: 1 base; J trimming: 1 base; junction bases outside the gene matches: 4. CDR3 loop: CASSQGLAGGPSYNEQFF. CDR3 nucleotides: TGCGCCAGCAGCCAAGGACTAGCGGGAGGTCCGTCCTACAATGAGCAGTTCTTC.

The chain uses TRBV6-6 and TRBJ1-2; no reliable D call. The V gene's germline CDR1 is MNHNY and CDR2 SVGAGI (reference sequence). V was shortened by 6 bases and J by 4 bases, with 6 bases between the two germline ends. CDR3 size: 11 residues. CDR3 sequence: CASSPTYGYTF. The DNA of the CDR3 is TGTGCCAGCAGCCCAACCTATGGCTACACCTTC.

As regards this clone: This sample includes further DNA sequences coding for the same CDR3. The CDR3 DNA follows: TGTGCCAGCGGACTAGCGGGGACAGATACGCAGTATTTT. It is translated as CASGLAGTDTQYF. This chain connects TRBV7-9 to TRBJ2-3; 12 bases are a match to TRBD2. V lost 8 bases to trimming and J lost 3 bases; unmatched junction nucleotides: 0. The length of the CDR3 is 13 residues. CDR1 is SEHNR, CDR2 FQNEAQ, per germline (reference sequence). The complete variable domain, with remaining parts taken from reference TRBV7-9 and TRBJ2-3, reads DTGVSQNPRHKITKRGQNVTFRCDPISEHNRLYWYRQTLGQGPEFLTYFQNEAQLEKSRLLSDRFSAERPKGSFSTLEIQRTEQGDSAMYLCASGLAGTDTQYFGPGTRLTVL.